This T cell receptor (beta chain) came from a study of beta chain features in type 1 diabetes. Study at large: Age and gender were similar between patients and healthy donors, as were cell yields. General study results and limits: In cDNA sequencing, cells with high TCR expression could be over-represented. A potential influence of HLA type upon TCRB rearrangement remained unresolved herein. All four CD4+ subsets from Type 1 diabetes patients carried moderately but significantly shorter TCRB CDR3s.

Sorting based on CD45RO/CCR7/CD25/CD127/CD95/CD27 separated CD4+ naive, central memory, regulatory and stem cell-like memory cells. In regard to this clone: Its antigen is not identified.

Of the isolated RNA, all was reverse transcribed, and so the sequenced material was expressed TCRB transcripts. Generated by immunoSEQ multiplex PCR, the TCRdb table keeps only in-frame clones and is missing some. In the table there are 500,000 to 650,000 clones, roughly an eighth of which are singletons. The sequence derives from a man younger than 45 with type 1 diabetes. Sequencing input: naive CD4+ T cells from blood.

The CDR3 DNA reads as TGTGCCAGCAGCTTGAGCAGTGAAGGTTTCGGCTACACCTTC. This sequence encodes CASSLSSEGFGYTF. The V call is TRBV5-4, the J call TRBJ1-2; D is unclear. The CDR3 consists of 14 residues. With 1 base removed from V and 8 bases from J, the gap between germline ends came to 15 bases. Germline assignment: CDR1 SGHNT and CDR2 YYREEE (reference sequence).